This T cell receptor (beta chain) was sequenced in a study of Tregs in tolerant kidney transplant recipients. CD4+CD25+CD127- Tregs, CD4+CD25- non-Tregs, CD4 and CD8 cells were sorted. With regard to this clone: Its specificity is not known.

Broader study findings: Tregs expanded with activated donor B cells seemed most donor-specific. Validation in larger populations is needed because few patients were studied. No direct test of biological reproducibility was done here.

Germline CDR1 is MNHNY and CDR2 is SVGAGI (reference sequence). The CDR3 extends over 15 amino acids. With 7 bases removed from V and 6 bases from J, the gap between germline ends came to 19 bases. Profiling relied on immunoSEQ multiplex PCR, and the TCRdb table lists in-frame clones only, not all of them. Of some 110,000 clones detected, almost 95% appear once; the ten largest clones hold around 0.6%. The gene calls are TRBV6-6 and TRBJ1-5; tentatively, D is TRBD1 (5 bases). This receptor was obtained from a human donor in good health. Sequenced input: CD4+ T cells from blood. The CDR3 protein is CASKKGHTGFQPQHF. As DNA, the CDR3 is TGTGCCAGCAAAAAAGGACACACAGGATTTCAGCCCCAGCATTTT.